This section outlines one T cell receptor beta chain sequence together with its context. The antigen is unknown. This record belongs to a study of T cell repertoires in cytomegalovirus infection. At the level of the study: CMV infection and matching HLA type were both indicated by public TCR beta signatures. Notes on the study in general: HLA-C-restricted CMV-specific TCR beta clonotypes prevailed in the ex vivo response. Individuals carrying CMV plus the relevant HLA were identified by cumulative frequency of public TCR beta families.

The CDR3 is made up of 16 amino acids. Between the trimmed V and J ends, which lost 1 base and 5 bases, there was a span of 14 bases. From germline, CDR1 is SGHTA and CDR2 FQGNSA. TCRdb reprocessed the reads with MiXCR, giving one entry per CDR3 protein. The sample yields more than 400,000 distinct CDR3 sequences, roughly 29% seen once. The specimen sequenced was PBMCs. The chain recombines TRBV7-2 with TRBJ2-2; D is undetermined. This clonotype was obtained from a human donor in good health (CMV status not recorded). Some clones in this sample may be carry-over from other donors' samples. CDR3 in amino acids: CASSLVSGPITGELFF. The CDR3 DNA sequence: TGTGCCAGCAGCTTAGTGTCGGGTCCGATAACCGGGGAGCTGTTTTTT.